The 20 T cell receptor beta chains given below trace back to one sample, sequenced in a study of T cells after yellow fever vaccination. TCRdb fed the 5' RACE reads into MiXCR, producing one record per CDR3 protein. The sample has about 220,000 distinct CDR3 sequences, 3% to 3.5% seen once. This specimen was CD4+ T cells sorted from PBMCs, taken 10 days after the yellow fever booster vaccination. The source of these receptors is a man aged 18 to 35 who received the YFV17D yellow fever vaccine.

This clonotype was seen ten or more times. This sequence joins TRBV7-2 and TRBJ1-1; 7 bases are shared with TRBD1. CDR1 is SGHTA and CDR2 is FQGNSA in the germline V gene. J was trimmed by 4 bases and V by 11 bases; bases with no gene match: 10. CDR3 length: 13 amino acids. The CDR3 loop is CAGSTGLTTEAFF. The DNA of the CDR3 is TGTGCCGGTTCGACAGGGCTGACCACTGAAGCTTTCTTT.

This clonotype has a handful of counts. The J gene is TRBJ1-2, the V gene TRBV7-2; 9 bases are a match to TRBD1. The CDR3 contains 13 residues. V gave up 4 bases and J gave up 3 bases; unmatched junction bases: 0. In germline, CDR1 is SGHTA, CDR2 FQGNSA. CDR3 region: CASSWDRDYGYTF. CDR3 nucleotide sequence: TGTGCCAGCAGCTGGGACAGGGACTATGGCTACACCTTC.

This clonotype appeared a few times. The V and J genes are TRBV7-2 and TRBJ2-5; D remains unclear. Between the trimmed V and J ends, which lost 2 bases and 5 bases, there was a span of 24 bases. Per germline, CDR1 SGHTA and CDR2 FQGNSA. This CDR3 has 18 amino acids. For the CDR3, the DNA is TGTGCCAGCAGCTTAAATTCTATGGACCGCTACACTCGGGAGACCCAGTACTTC. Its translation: CASSLNSMDRYTRETQYF.

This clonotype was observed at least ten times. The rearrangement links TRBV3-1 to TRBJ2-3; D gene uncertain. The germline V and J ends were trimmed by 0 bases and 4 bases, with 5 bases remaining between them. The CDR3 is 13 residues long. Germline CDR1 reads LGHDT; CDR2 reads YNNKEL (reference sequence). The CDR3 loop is CASSQESADTQYF. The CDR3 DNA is TGTGCCAGCAGCCAAGAGTCGGCAGATACGCAGTATTTT.

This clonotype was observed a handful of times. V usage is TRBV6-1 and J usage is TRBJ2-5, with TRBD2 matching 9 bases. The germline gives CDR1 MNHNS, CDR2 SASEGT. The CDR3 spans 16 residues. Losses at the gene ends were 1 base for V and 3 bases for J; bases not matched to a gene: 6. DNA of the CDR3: TGTGCCAGCAGTGAAGTGAAACTAGCGGGTAAAGAGACCCAGTACTTC. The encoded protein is CASSEVKLAGKETQYF.

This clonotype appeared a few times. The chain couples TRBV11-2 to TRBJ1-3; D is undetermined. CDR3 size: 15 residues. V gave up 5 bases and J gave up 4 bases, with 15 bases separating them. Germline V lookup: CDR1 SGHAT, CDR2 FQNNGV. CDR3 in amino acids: CASSRTGEKGNTIYF. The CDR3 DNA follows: TGTGCCAGCAGCCGGACGGGTGAGAAAGGAAACACCATATATTTT.

The CDR3 nucleotides are TGCAGTGCCCTCGGTTCCGGGACGCACCCCGAGCAGTACGTC. This translates into CSALGSGTHPEQYV. The rearrangement joins TRBV20-1 to TRBJ2-7; possibly TRBD1 or TRBD2 for D (5 bases each). The CDR3 runs 14 residues. Trimming left V 6 bases short and J 6 bases short, with 21 bases between. Germline loops: CDR1 DFQATT, CDR2 SNEGSKA (reference sequence).

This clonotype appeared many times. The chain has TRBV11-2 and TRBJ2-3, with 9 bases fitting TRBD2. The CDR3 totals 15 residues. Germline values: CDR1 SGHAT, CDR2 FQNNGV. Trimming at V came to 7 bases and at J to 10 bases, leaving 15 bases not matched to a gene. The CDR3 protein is CASTDPGGGAFSQYF. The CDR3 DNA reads TGTGCCAGCACCGACCCAGGCGGGGGGGCGTTCTCGCAGTATTTT.

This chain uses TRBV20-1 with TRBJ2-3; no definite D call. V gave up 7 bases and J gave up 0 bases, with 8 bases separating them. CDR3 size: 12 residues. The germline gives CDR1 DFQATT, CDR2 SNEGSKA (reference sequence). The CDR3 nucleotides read TGCAGTGAAAGTAAGAGCACAGATACGCAGTATTTT. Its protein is CSESKSTDTQYF.

CDR3: CSALKVGQGHRYEQYF. The CDR3, as DNA: TGCAGTGCTCTAAAAGTGGGACAGGGGCACCGCTACGAGCAGTACTTC. This chain joins TRBV20-1 and TRBJ2-7; TRBD1 matches 10 bases. Germline loops: CDR1 DFQATT, CDR2 SNEGSKA (reference sequence). The V segment lost 5 bases and the J segment 3 bases; nucleotides outside the gene matches: 13. This CDR3 comprises 16 residues.

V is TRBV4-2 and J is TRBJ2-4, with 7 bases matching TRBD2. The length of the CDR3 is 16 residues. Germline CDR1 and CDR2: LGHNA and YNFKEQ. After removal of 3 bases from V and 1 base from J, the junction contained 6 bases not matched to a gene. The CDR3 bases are TGTGCCAGCAGCCAGAGCGGGGTATTTGCCAAAAACATTCAGTACTTC. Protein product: CASSQSGVFAKNIQYF.

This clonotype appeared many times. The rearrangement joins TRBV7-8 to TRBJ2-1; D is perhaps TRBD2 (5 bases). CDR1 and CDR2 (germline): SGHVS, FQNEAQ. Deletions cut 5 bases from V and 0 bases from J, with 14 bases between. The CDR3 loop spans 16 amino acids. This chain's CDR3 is CASSVIASSSYNEQFF. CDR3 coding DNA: TGTGCCAGCAGCGTCATAGCGTCGAGCTCCTACAATGAGCAGTTCTTC.

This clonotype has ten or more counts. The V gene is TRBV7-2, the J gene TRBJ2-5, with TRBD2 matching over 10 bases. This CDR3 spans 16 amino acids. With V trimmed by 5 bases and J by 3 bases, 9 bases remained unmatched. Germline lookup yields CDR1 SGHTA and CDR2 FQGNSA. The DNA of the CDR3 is TGTGCCAGCAGCCGGAGCGGGGGGGGCTTGGAAGAGACCCAGTACTTC. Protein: CASSRSGGGLEETQYF.

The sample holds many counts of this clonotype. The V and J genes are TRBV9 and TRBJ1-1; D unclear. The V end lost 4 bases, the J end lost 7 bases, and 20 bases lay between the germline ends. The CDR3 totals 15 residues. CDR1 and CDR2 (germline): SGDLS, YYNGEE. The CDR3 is CASSSIPGRAVEAFF. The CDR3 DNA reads TGTGCCAGCAGCTCCATCCCGGGCCGGGCCGTTGAAGCTTTCTTT. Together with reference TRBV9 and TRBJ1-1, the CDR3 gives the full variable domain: DSGVTQTPKHLITATGQRVTLRCSPRSGDLSVYWYQQSLDQGLQFLIQYYNGEERAKGNILERFSAQQFPDLHSELNLSSLELGDSALYFCASSSIPGRAVEAFFGQGTRLTVV.

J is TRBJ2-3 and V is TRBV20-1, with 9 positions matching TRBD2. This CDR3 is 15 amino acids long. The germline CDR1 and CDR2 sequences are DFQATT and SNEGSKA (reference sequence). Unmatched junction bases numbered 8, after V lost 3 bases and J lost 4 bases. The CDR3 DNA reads TGCAGTGCTAGTGGAGCTAGCGGGGCTGCAGATACGCAGTATTTT. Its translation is CSASGASGAADTQYF.

The CDR3 coding sequence is TGTGCCAGCAGTCCAGGACAGGGATTGAACACTGAAGCTTTCTTT. Protein sequence: CASSPGQGLNTEAFF. The chain uses TRBV12-3 or TRBV12-4 and TRBJ1-1; 8 bases are shared with TRBD1. The CDR3 contains 15 residues. J gave up 0 bases and V 5 bases, and 5 bases lay outside the gene matches.

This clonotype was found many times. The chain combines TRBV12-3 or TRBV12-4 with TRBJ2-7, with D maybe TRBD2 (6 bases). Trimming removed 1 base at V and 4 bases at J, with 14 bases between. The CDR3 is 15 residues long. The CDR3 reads CASSLEAGGGYEQYV. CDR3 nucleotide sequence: TGTGCCAGCAGTTTAGAGGCCGGGGGTGGGTACGAGCAGTACGTC.

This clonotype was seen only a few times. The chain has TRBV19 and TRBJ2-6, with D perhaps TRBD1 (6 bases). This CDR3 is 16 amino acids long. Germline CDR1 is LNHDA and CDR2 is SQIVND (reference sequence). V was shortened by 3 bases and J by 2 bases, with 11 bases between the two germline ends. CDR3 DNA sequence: TGTGCCAGTAGTATCCCCCCAGGGGCTGGGGCCAACGTCCTGACTTTC. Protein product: CASSIPPGAGANVLTF.

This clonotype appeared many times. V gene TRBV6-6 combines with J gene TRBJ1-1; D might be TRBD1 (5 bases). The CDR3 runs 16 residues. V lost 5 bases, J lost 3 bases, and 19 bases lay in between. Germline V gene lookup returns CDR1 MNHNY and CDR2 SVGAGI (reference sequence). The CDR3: CASSDLGGDRDTEAFF. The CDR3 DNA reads TGTGCCAGCAGTGACCTAGGAGGGGATCGGGACACTGAAGCTTTCTTT.

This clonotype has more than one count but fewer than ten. For the CDR3, the DNA is TGTGCCAGCAGTTCCACGGGAATTCAGTACTTC. Its protein is CASSSTGIQYF. The genes are TRBV6-2 or TRBV6-3 and TRBJ2-4; TRBD2 is a possible D gene (5 bases). The CDR3 is 11 amino acids. Germline V lookup: CDR1 MNHEY, CDR2 SVGEGT. The V end lost 4 bases, the J end lost 10 bases, and 8 bases lay between the germline ends.